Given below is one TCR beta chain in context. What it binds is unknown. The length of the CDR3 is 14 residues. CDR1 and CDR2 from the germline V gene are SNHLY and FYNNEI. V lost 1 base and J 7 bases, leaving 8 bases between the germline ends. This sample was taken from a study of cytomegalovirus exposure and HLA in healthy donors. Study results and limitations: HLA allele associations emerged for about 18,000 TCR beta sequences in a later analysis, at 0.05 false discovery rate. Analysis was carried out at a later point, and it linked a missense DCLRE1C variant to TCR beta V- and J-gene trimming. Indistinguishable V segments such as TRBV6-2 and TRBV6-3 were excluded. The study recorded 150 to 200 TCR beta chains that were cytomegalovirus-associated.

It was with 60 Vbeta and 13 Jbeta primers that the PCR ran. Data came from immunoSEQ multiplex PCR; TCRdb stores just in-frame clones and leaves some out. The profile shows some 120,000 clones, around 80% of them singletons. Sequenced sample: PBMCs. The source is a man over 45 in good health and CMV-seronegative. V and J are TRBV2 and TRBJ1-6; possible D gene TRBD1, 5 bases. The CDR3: CASSEGTRNSPLHF. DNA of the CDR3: TGTGCCAGCAGTGAAGGGACACGGAATTCACCCCTCCACTTT.